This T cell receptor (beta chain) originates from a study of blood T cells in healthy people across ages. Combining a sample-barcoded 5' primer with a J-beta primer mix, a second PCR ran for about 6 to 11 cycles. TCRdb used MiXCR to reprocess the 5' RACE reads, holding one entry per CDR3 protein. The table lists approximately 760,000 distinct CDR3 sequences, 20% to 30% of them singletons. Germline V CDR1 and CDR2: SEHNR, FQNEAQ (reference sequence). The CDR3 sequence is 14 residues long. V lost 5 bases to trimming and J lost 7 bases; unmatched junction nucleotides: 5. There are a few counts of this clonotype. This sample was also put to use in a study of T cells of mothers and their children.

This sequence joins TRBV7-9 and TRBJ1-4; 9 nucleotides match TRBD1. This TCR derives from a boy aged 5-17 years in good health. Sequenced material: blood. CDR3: CASSGTGPGEKLFF. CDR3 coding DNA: TGTGCCAGCAGCGGGACAGGGCCGGGTGAAAAACTGTTTTTT.